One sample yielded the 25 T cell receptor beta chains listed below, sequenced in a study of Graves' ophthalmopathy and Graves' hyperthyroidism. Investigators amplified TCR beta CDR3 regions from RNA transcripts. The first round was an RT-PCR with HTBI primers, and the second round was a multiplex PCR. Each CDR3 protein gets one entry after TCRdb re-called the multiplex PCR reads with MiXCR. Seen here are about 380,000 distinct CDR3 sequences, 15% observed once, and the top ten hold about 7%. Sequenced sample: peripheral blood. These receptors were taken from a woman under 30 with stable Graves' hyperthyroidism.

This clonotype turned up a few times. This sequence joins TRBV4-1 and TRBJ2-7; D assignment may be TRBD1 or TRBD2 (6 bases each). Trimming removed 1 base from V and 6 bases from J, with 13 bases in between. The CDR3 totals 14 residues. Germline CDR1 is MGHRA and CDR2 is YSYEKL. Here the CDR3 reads CASSQGSQGGEQYF. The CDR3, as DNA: TGCGCCAGCAGCCAAGGCTCACAGGGAGGCGAGCAGTACTTC.

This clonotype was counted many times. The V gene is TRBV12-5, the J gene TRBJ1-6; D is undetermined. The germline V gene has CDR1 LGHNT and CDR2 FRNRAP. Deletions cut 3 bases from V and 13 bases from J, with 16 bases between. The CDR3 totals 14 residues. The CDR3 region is CASGFGRRMGPLHF. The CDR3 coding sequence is TGTGCTAGTGGTTTCGGCAGGAGAATGGGTCCCCTCCACTTT. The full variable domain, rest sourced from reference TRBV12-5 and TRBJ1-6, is DARVTQTPRHKVTEMGQEVTMRCQPILGHNTVFWYRQTMMQGLELLAYFRNRAPLDDSGMPKDRFSAEMPDATLATLKIQPSEPRDSAVYFCASGFGRRMGPLHFGNGTRLTVT.

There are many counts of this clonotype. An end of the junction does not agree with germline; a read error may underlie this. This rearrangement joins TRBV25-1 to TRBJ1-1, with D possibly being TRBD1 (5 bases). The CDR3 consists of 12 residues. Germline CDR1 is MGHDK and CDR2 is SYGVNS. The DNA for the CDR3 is TGTGCCAGCAGGGCAGGGAGAACTGGAGCTTTCTTT. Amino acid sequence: CASRAGRTGAFF.

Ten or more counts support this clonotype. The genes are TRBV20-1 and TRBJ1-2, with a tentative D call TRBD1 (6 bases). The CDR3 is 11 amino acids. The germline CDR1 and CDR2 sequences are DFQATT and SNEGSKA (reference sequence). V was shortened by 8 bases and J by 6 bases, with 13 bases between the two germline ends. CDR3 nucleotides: TGCAGTAAAAGGGGGGGCAATGGCTACACCTTC. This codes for CSKRGGNGYTF.

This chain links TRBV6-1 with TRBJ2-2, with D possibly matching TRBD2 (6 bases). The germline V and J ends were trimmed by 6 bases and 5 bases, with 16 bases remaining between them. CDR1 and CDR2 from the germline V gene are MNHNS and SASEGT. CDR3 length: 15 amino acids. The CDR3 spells CASRNGGGITGELFF. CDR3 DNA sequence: TGTGCCAGCAGGAACGGTGGGGGGATTACCGGGGAGCTGTTTTTT.

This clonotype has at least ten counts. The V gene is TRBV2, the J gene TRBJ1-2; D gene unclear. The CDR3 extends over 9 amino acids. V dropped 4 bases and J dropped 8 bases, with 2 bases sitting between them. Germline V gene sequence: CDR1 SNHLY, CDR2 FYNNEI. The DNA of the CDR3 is TGTGCCAGCAGTGGAGGCTACACCTTC. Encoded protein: CASSGGYTF.

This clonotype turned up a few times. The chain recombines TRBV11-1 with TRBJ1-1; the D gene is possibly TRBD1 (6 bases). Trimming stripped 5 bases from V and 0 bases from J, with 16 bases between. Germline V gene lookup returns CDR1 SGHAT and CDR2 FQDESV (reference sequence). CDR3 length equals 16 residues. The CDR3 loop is CASSRQTGPMNTEAFF. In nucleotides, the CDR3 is TGTGCCAGCAGCCGACAGACAGGACCTATGAACACTGAAGCTTTCTTT.

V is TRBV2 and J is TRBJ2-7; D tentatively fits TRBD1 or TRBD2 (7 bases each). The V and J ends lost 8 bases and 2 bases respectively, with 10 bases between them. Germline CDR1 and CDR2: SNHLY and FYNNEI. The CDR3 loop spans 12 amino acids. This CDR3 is CASSGGAYEQYF. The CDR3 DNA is TGTGCCAGCTCAGGGGGGGCCTACGAGCAGTACTTC.

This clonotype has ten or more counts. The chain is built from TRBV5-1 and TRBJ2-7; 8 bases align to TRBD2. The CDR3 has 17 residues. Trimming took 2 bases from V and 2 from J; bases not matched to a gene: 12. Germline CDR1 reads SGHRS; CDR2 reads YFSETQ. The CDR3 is CASSLTSTGTRAYEQYF. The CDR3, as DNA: TGCGCCAGCAGCTTAACATCGACCGGGACTAGGGCCTACGAGCAGTACTTC.

The CDR3 DNA is TGTGCCAGCAGCTTGCGAAGGGTGGGTCGAGAGACCCAGTACTTC. It codes for CASSLRRVGRETQYF. The chain employs TRBV7-8 and TRBJ2-5; no clear D gene. V shed 3 bases and J shed 4 bases, with 15 bases lying between them. The CDR3 sequence is 15 residues long. From germline, CDR1 is SGHVS and CDR2 FQNEAQ.

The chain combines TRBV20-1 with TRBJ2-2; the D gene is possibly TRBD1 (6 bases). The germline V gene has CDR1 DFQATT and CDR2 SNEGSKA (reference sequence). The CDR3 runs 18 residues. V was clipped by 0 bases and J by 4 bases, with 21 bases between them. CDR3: CSARDGGPGGAGTGELFF. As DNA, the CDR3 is TGCAGTGCTAGAGATGGGGGTCCTGGGGGCGCGGGCACCGGGGAGCTGTTTTTT.

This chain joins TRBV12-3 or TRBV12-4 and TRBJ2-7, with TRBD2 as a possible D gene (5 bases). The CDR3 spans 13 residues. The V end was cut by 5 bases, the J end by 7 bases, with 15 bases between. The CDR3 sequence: CASSISGSVEQYF. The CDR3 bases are TGTGCCAGCAGTATATCGGGGTCAGTGGAGCAGTACTTC.

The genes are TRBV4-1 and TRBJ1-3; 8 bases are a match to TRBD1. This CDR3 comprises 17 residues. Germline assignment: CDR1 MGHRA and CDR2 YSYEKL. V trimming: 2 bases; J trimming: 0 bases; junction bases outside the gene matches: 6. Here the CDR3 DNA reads TGCGCCAGCAGCCAACGGGGGACAGGCTTCTCTGGAAACACCATATATTTT. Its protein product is CASSQRGTGFSGNTIYF.

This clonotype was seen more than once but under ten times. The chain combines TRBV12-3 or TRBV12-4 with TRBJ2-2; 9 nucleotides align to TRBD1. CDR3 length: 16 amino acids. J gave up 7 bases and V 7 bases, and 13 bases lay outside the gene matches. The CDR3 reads CASKKPGQGYIGELFF. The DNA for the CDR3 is TGTGCCAGCAAAAAGCCGGGACAGGGATATATCGGGGAGCTGTTTTTT.

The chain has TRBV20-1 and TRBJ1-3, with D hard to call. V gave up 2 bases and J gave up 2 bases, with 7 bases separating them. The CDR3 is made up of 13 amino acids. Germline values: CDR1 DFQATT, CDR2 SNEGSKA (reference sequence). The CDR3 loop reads CSARYGTGNTIYF. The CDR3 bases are TGCAGTGCTAGATATGGGACTGGAAACACCATATATTTT.

The CDR3 bases are TGTGCCACCAGCACCGATGGACAGAATAGCAATCAGCCCCAGCATTTT. Translated: CATSTDGQNSNQPQHF. V usage is TRBV15 and J usage is TRBJ1-5, with TRBD1 as a possible D gene (6 bases). Germline V gives CDR1 LNHNV, CDR2 YYDKDF (reference sequence). V lost 4 bases and J 0 bases, leaving 13 bases between the germline ends. The CDR3 runs to 16 residues.

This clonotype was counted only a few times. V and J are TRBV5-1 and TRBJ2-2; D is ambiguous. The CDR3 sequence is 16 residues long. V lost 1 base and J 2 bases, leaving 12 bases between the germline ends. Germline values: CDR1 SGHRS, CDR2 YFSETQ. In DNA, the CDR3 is TGCGCCAGCAGCTTGAGGCCCGACATTAACACCGGGGAGCTGTTTTTT. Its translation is CASSLRPDINTGELFF.

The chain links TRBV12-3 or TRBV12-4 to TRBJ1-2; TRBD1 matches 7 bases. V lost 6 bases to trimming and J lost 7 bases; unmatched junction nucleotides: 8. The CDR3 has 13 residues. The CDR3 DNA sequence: TGTGCCAGCAGCCGACCAGGGGGTGGTGGCTACACCTTC. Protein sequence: CASSRPGGGGYTF.

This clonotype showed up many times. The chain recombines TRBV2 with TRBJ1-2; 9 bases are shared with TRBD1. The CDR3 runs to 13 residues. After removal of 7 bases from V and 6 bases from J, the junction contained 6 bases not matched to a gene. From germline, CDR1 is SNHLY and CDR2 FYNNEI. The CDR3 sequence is CASTPDRGHGYTF. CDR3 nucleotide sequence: TGTGCCAGCACCCCGGACAGGGGTCATGGCTACACCTTC.

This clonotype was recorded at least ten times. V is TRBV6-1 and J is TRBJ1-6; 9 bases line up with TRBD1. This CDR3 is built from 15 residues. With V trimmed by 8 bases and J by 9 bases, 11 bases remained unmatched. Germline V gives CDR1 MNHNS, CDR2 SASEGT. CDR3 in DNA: TGTGCCAGCGAACAGGGGGCGCTTCTTAGTTCACCCCTCCACTTT. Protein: CASEQGALLSSPLHF.

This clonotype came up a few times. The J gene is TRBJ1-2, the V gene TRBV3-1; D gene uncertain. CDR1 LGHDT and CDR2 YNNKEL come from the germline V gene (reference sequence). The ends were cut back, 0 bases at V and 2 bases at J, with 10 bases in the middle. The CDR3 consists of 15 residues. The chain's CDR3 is CASSQDSADNYGYTF. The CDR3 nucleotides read TGTGCCAGCAGCCAAGACTCGGCGGACAACTATGGCTACACCTTC.

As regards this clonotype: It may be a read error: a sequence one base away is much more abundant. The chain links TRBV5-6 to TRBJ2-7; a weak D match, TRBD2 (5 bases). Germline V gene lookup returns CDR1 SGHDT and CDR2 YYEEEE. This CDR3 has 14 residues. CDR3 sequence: CASSSIREHYEQHF. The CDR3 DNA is TGTGCCAGCAGCTCGATCCGGGAACACTACGAGCAGCACTTC.

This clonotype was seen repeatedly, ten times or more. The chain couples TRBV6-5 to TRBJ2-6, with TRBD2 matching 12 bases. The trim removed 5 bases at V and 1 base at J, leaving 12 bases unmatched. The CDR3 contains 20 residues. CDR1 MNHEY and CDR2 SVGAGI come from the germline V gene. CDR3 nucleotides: TGTGCCAGCAGTACTCCACGGACTAGCGGGGAGAGGTCTGGGGCCAACGTCCTGACTTTC. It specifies CASSTPRTSGERSGANVLTF.

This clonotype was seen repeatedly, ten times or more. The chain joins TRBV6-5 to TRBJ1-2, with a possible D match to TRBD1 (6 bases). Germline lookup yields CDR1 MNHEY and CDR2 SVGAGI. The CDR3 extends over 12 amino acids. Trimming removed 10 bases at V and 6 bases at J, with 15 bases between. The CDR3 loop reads CATGQYVDGYTF. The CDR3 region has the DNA TGTGCCACCGGACAGTACGTCGATGGCTACACCTTC.

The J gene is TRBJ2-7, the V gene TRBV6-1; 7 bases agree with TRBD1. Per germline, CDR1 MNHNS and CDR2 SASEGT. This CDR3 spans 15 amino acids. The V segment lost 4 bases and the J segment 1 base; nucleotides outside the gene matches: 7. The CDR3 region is CASSVPGTDSYEQYF. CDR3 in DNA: TGTGCCAGCAGTGTTCCCGGGACAGATTCCTACGAGCAGTACTTC.